The TCR beta chain under discussion was sequenced for a study of blood T cell repertoires in COVID-19. Original handling: Reference gene primer amplification in the assay estimated nucleated cell counts. The table came from immunoSEQ multiplex PCR; TCRdb's copy has only in-frame clones and leaves some out. From that table come the V and J calls and clone size; the DNA was used to work out D and trimming. Among tens of thousands of clones listed, less than 75% were seen once. The sample comprised peripheral blood. This clonotype originated in a woman in her fifties or sixties in a cohort sampled during active or convalescent COVID-19.

CDR3 protein: CASGAQGSSPNTEAFF. CDR3 nucleotide sequence: TGTGCCAGCGGGGCACAGGGCTCCTCACCGAACACTGAAGCTTTCTTT. V gene TRBV2 combines with J gene TRBJ1-1, with a weak D call TRBD1 (6 bases). This CDR3 has 16 amino acids. Germline CDR1 SNHLY, CDR2 FYNNEI. The V and J ends lost 8 bases and 1 base respectively, with 20 bases between them.